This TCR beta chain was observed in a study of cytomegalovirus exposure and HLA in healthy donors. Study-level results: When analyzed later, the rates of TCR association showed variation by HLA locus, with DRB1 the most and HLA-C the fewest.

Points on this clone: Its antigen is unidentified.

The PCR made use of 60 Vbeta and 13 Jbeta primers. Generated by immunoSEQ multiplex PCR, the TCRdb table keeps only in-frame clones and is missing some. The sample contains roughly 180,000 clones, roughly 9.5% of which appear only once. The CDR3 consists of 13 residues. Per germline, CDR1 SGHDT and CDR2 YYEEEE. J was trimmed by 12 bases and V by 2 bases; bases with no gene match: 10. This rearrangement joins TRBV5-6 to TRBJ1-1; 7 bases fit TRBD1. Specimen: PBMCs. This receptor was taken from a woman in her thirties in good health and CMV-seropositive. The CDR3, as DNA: TGTGCCAGCAGCTTACCCCCGGACAGGACGTCTTTCTTT. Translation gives CASSLPPDRTSFF.